What follows is one T cell receptor beta chain and its context. Data came from immunoSEQ multiplex PCR; TCRdb stores just in-frame clones and leaves some out. The table has 14,000 or so clones, 60% to 85% seen once; the top ten hold less than 1.5%. The CDR3 extends over 14 amino acids. V lost 8 bases, J lost 0 bases, and 3 bases stayed unmatched. The germline V gene encodes CDR1 MDHEN and CDR2 SYDVKM. Repertoires were sampled repeatedly during chemoradiotherapy. The source of the sample is a study of chemoradiotherapy in HPV16-positive cancers. The rearrangement joins TRBV28 to TRBJ1-3, with TRBD1 matching 8 bases. This specimen was acquired from a patient who underwent chemoradiotherapy. This clonotype was sampled from a human donor with HPV-associated anogenital cancer. The CDR3 region is CASATGGSGNTIYF. Here the CDR3 DNA reads TGTGCCAGCGCCACAGGGGGCTCTGGAAACACCATATATTTT.